This T cell receptor beta chain was recovered during a study of memory CD4+ T cells and cytomegalovirus serostatus. On the study more broadly: Donors were healthy Belgian adults, some 10 CMV seropositive and approximately 23 seronegative.

The sort gate was single viable CD3+CD4+CD8-CD45RO+ cells for memory CD4+ T cells. Germline V gene data show CDR1 as MNHNY and CDR2 as SVGAGI (reference sequence). The CDR3 contains 14 residues. V gave up 5 bases and J gave up 4 bases, with 9 bases separating them. Sequenced by immunoSEQ multiplex PCR; TCRdb stores in-frame clones only, minus some. The sample yields about 50,000 clones, roughly 80% seen once. This clone showed up just a few times. Antigen: not known. Findings and limits, study-wide: Of 164 reported CMV TCRbeta sequences, under 70 were found in memory CD4+ repertoires.

The source of this sequence is an adult in good health and CMV-seronegative. This chain connects TRBV6-6 to TRBJ1-6; D gene ambiguous. Specimen: memory CD4+ T cells from blood. Here the CDR3 reads CASSDGAYNSPLHF. CDR3 nucleotides: TGTGCCAGCAGTGACGGCGCTTATAATTCACCCCTCCACTTT.